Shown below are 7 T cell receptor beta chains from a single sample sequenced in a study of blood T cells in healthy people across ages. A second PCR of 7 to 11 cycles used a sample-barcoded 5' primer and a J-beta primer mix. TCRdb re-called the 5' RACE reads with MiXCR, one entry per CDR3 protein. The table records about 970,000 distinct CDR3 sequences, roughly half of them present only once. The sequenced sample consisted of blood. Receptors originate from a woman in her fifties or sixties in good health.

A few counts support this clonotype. The CDR3 is CSGSKGEKLFF. In DNA, the CDR3 is TGCAGCGGCTCCAAGGGTGAAAAACTGTTTTTT. The chain has TRBV29-1 and TRBJ1-4; D is uncertain. V was shortened by 7 bases and J by 7 bases, with 10 bases between the two germline ends. CDR1 is SQVTM, CDR2 ANQGSEA, per germline. CDR3 size: 11 residues.

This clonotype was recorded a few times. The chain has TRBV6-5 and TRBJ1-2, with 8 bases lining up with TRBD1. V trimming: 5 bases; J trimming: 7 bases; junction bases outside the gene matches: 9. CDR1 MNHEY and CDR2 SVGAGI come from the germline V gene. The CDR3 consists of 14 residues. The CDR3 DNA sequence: TGTGCCAGCAGTGTCGACAGGGGATCGTCTGGCTACACCTTC. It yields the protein CASSVDRGSSGYTF.

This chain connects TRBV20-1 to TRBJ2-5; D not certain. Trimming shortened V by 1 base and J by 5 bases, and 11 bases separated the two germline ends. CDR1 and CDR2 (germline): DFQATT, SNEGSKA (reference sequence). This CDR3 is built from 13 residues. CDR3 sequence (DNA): TGCAGTGCTAGAGGTATCTTCGATGAGACCCAGTACTTC. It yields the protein CSARGIFDETQYF.

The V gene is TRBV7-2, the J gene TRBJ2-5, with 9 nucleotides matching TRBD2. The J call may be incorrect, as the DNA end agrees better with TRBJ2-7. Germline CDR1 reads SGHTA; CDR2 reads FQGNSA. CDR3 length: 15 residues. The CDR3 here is CASSLGGREGPEQYF. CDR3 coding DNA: TGTGCCAGCAGCTTAGGAGGGCGGGAGGGCCCCGAGCAGTACTTC.

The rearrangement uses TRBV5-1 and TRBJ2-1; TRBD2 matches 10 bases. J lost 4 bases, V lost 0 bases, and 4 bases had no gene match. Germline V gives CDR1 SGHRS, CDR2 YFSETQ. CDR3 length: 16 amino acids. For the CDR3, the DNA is TGCGCCAGCAGCTTGGAGTCTAGCGGGAGTTACAATGAGCAGTTCTTC. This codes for CASSLESSGSYNEQFF.

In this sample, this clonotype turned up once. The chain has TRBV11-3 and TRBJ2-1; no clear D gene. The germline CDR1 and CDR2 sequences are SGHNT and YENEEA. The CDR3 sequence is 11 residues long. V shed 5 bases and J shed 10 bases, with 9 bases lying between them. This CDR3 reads CASSPPWEQFF. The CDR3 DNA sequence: TGTGCCAGCAGCCCCCCTTGGGAGCAGTTCTTC.

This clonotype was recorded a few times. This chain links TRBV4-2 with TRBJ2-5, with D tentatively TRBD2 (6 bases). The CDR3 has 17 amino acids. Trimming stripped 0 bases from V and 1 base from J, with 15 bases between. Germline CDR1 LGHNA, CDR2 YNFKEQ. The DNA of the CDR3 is TGTGCCAGCAGCCAAGAGGGTGGGGGGAGGTTCCAAGAGACCCAGTACTTC. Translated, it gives CASSQEGGGRFQETQYF.